The 2 T cell receptor beta chains below were found in one sample sequenced in a study of T cell responses to AZD1222 COVID-19 vaccine. Profiling relied on immunoSEQ multiplex PCR, and the TCRdb table lists in-frame clones only, not all of them. The sample holds 150,000 to 200,000 clones; 90% are singletons and the top ten take around 4.5%. The source material was peripheral blood, sampled 28 days after the second dose of the MenACWY control vaccine. These TCRs come from an adult who received the MenACWY meningococcal vaccine as a control.

The V and J genes are TRBV12-3 or TRBV12-4 and TRBJ1-5, with TRBD1 matching over 9 bases. Losses at the gene ends were 7 bases for V and 7 bases for J; bases not matched to a gene: 5. The CDR3 consists of 13 residues. The chain's CDR3 is CASTGQGWQPQHF. In DNA form, the CDR3 reads TGTGCCAGCACGGGACAGGGCTGGCAGCCCCAGCATTTT.

The rearrangement joins TRBV6-2 or TRBV6-3 to TRBJ2-5; 12 bases map to TRBD1. This CDR3 is 17 amino acids long. Germline trimming cut 0 bases from V and 5 bases from J; bases unmatched to any gene: 7. In germline, CDR1 is MNHEY, CDR2 SVGEGT. CDR3 sequence reads: CASSYSMGQGARETQYF. The CDR3 bases are TGTGCCAGCAGTTACTCGATGGGACAGGGGGCGCGGGAGACCCAGTACTTC.